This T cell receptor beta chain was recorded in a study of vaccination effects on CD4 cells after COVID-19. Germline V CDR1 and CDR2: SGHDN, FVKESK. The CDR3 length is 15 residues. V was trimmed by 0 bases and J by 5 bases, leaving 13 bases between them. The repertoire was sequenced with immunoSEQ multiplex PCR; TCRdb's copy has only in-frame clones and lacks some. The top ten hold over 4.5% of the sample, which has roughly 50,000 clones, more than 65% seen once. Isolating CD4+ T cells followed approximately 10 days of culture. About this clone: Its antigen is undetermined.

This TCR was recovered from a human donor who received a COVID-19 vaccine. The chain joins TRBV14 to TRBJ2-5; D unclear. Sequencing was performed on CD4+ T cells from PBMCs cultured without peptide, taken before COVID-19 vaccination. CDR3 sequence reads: CASSQDSGALETQYF. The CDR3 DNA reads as TGTGCCAGCAGCCAAGATTCAGGAGCCCTGGAGACCCAGTACTTC.